Listed below are T cell receptor beta chains from one sample, sequenced in a study of radiotherapy plus CTLA-4 blockade in lung cancer. Here immunoSEQ multiplex PCR was the method, and the copy in TCRdb shows in-frame clones only, minus some. This table has roughly 110,000 clones, 70% to 90% appearing once. This specimen consisted of peripheral blood, obtained from a patient treated with radiotherapy plus ipilimumab. The receptor set was obtained from a human donor with non-small cell lung cancer that progressed on radiotherapy plus ipilimumab. Some clones in this sample may be carry-over from other donors' samples. Each CDR3 is given with its conserved first and last residue. A D gene is named only where the DNA matches it firmly. A clone size is listed for some rows: how often the clone was seen (once, few, many), or a class if it is expanded.

V: TRBV4-1
D: TRBD2
J: TRBJ2-1
size: .
DNA: TGCGCCAGCAGCCAAGATCTCAGGACTAGCTACAATGAGCAGTTCTTC
CDR3: CASSQDLRTSYNEQFF

V: TRBV7-8
D: .
J: TRBJ2-1
size: .
DNA: TGTGCCAGCAGCTTAGCTGGCAGGGGAACCTACAATGAGCAGTTCTTC
CDR3: CASSLAGRGTYNEQFF

V: TRBV2
D: .
J: TRBJ2-1
size: .
DNA: TGTGCCAGCAGTGAAAGGCTGAACTACAATGAGCAGTTCTTC
CDR3: CASSERLNYNEQFF

V: TRBV18
D: .
J: TRBJ1-5
size: .
DNA: TGTGCCAGCTCACCGAGGCGGGTCGTAAGCAATCAGCCCCAGCATTTT
CDR3: CASSPRRVVSNQPQHF

V: TRBV28
D: .
J: TRBJ1-4
size: few
DNA: TGTGCCAGCAGTTTAGGTTTAAGTGCAACTAATGAAAAACTGTTTTTT
CDR3: CASSLGLSATNEKLFF

V: TRBV5-4
D: .
J: TRBJ2-5
size: .
DNA: TGTGCCAGTACCCCAGGGGGGGGTAAAGTGACCCAGTACTTC
CDR3: CASTPGGGKVTQYF

V: TRBV7-3
D: TRBD2
J: TRBJ2-1
size: once
DNA: TGTGCCAGCAGCTTCGCCGGGACTAGGTTGGGGGTTGAGCAGTTCTTC
CDR3: CASSFAGTRLGVEQFF

V: TRBV7-3
D: .
J: TRBJ2-3
size: .
DNA: TGTGCCAGCAGCTTAATCGGCCTCAACACAGATACGCAGTATTTT
CDR3: CASSLIGLNTDTQYF

V: TRBV7-2
D: .
J: TRBJ2-5
size: .
DNA: TGTGCCAGCAGCTTAGTACCTAGCTCGGGGACCCAGTACTTC
CDR3: CASSLVPSSGTQYF

V: TRBV27
D: TRBD1
J: TRBJ2-5
size: .
DNA: TGTGCCAGCAGTGACAGGGACGCCTCGGAGACCCAGTACTTC
CDR3: CASSDRDASETQYF

V: TRBV27
D: .
J: TRBJ2-7
size: .
DNA: TGTGCCAGCAGTTTGGTGGCTACCCCCGGGTACGAGCAGTACTTC
CDR3: CASSLVATPGYEQYF

V: TRBV5-4
D: .
J: TRBJ1-2
size: once
DNA: TGTGCCAGCAGCTTAACGCTCAGTGACTATGGCTACACCTTC
CDR3: CASSLTLSDYGYTF

V: TRBV10-3
D: TRBD2
J: TRBJ2-2
size: once
DNA: TGTGCCATCAGTGCACTAGCGAGCACCGGGGAGCTGTTTTTT
CDR3: CAISALASTGELFF

V: TRBV5-4
D: .
J: TRBJ1-4
size: .
DNA: TGTGCCAGCAGCTTACGGACGGGGGTCCAAGAAAAACTGTTTTTT
CDR3: CASSLRTGVQEKLFF

V: TRBV15
D: TRBD2
J: TRBJ2-2
size: .
DNA: TGTGCCACCAGTCTTCCCGGGACTAGCGCCGGGGAGCTGTTTTTT
CDR3: CATSLPGTSAGELFF